What follows are 18 T cell receptor beta chains derived from one specimen sequenced in a study of control samples from healthy donors and cancer patients. Assay: immunoSEQ multiplex PCR; the TCRdb copy retains only in-frame clones and omits some. The sample includes roughly 200,000 clones. The material sequenced was blood. The origin of the receptors is a woman aged 25 to 39 in good health.

As for this clone: Other nucleotide sequences in the sample specify the same CDR3. This sequence joins TRBV7-2 and TRBJ1-5; D gene ambiguous. The CDR3 covers 15 residues. Trimming pared 1 base from V and 0 bases from J, leaving 7 bases between. Germline V lookup: CDR1 SGHTA, CDR2 FQGNSA. The CDR3 spells CASSLVVASNQPQHF. CDR3 bases: TGTGCCAGCAGCTTAGTGGTAGCTAGCAATCAGCCCCAGCATTTT.

J is TRBJ1-1 and V is TRBV2; no clear D gene. Trimming stripped 0 bases from V and 1 base from J, with 18 bases between. The germline V gene has CDR1 SNHLY and CDR2 FYNNEI. The CDR3 runs to 18 residues. For the CDR3, the DNA is TGTGCCAGCAGTGAAGCCCGGGAGTGGCGAGTGTCGAACACTGAAGCTTTCTTT. Its protein is CASSEAREWRVSNTEAFF. Variable domain in full (rest from reference TRBV2 and TRBJ1-1): EPEVTQTPSHQVTQMGQEVILRCVPISNHLYFYWYRQILGQKVEFLVSFYNNEISEKSEIFDDQFSVERPDGSNFTLKIRSTKLEDSAMYFCASSEAREWRVSNTEAFFGQGTRLTVV.

This chain connects TRBV28 to TRBJ1-2; TRBD1 is a possible D gene (5 bases). Looked up from germline, CDR1 is MDHEN and CDR2 is SYDVKM. V was clipped by 2 bases and J by 1 base, with 11 bases between them. The CDR3 length is 15 residues. The CDR3 is CASSLGGALNYGYTF. CDR3 coding DNA: TGTGCCAGCAGTTTAGGAGGGGCGCTTAACTATGGCTACACCTTC.

The chain links TRBV7-3 to TRBJ2-3, with a weak D call TRBD2 (6 bases). In germline, CDR1 is SGHTA, CDR2 FQGTGA. This CDR3 spans 13 amino acids. The V end was cut by 9 bases, the J end by 0 bases, with 10 bases between. DNA for the CDR3: TGTGCCAGTGCCCGGGGGAGCACAGATACGCAGTATTTT. Protein: CASARGSTDTQYF.

This chain's CDR3 is CASSQDRDLSGFYGYTF. The CDR3 coding sequence is TGCGCCAGCAGCCAAGATAGGGATTTATCAGGGTTTTATGGCTACACCTTC. V and J are TRBV4-3 and TRBJ1-2; D possibly corresponds to TRBD1 (5 bases). V lost 0 bases, J lost 5 bases, and 19 bases lay in between. Germline values: CDR1 LGHNA, CDR2 YSLEER. The CDR3 spans 17 residues.

The chain employs TRBV28 and TRBJ1-2; the D gene is possibly TRBD1 (5 bases). This CDR3 is built from 13 residues. The germline V gene encodes CDR1 MDHEN and CDR2 SYDVKM. V lost 5 bases to trimming and J lost 7 bases, with 14 bases between them. CDR3 sequence: CASSLPGGGGYTF. In nucleotides, the CDR3 is TGTGCCAGCAGTCTCCCGGGGGGAGGTGGCTACACCTTC.

The J gene is TRBJ1-5, the V gene TRBV2; 10 positions match TRBD1. The CDR3 extends over 15 amino acids. The germline CDR1 and CDR2 sequences are SNHLY and FYNNEI. V lost 6 bases, J lost 4 bases, and 6 bases stayed unmatched. In DNA, the CDR3 is TGTGCCAGCAGACGACAGGGGGCGAGGAATCAGCCCCAGCATTTT. The encoded protein is CASRRQGARNQPQHF. Full variable domain (remainder filled in from reference TRBV2 and TRBJ1-5): EPEVTQTPSHQVTQMGQEVILRCVPISNHLYFYWYRQILGQKVEFLVSFYNNEISEKSEIFDDQFSVERPDGSNFTLKIRSTKLEDSAMYFCASRRQGARNQPQHFGDGTRLSIL.

The chain employs TRBV24-1 and TRBJ2-5; maybe TRBD2 (6 bases). Trimming pared 0 bases from V and 0 bases from J, leaving 10 bases between. The CDR3 has 16 residues. Germline V gene data show CDR1 as KGHDR and CDR2 as SFDVKD. CDR3 sequence: CATSDLRGTHQETQYF. CDR3 sequence (DNA): TGTGCCACCAGTGATTTGCGGGGGACCCACCAAGAGACCCAGTACTTC.

This chain joins TRBV7-3 and TRBJ1-1, with D uncertain. CDR3 length: 13 residues. Germline V gene data show CDR1 as SGHTA and CDR2 as FQGTGA. Trimming left V 2 bases short and J 7 bases short, with 11 bases between. The CDR3 sequence is CASSLERYSEAFF. The DNA of the CDR3 is TGTGCCAGCAGCTTAGAGAGATACAGTGAAGCTTTCTTT.

The rearrangement links TRBV19 to TRBJ2-1; the D gene is possibly TRBD2 (7 bases). Deletions cut 4 bases from V and 0 bases from J, with 13 bases between. CDR3 length: 16 amino acids. Germline values: CDR1 LNHDA, CDR2 SQIVND (reference sequence). In DNA form, the CDR3 reads TGTGCCAGTAGTAAGCTTCGGGGGGCCTCCTACAATGAGCAGTTCTTC. Protein product: CASSKLRGASYNEQFF.

This chain uses TRBV28 with TRBJ1-1; the D gene is possibly TRBD1 (6 bases). This CDR3 region has 17 residues. Germline values: CDR1 MDHEN, CDR2 SYDVKM. V was trimmed by 6 bases and J by 3 bases, leaving 23 bases between them. The CDR3 DNA reads as TGTGCCAGCAGCCCGGGGGCACCGACGTTAGGTTACACTGAAGCTTTCTTT. This codes for CASSPGAPTLGYTEAFF. Full variable domain (missing parts from reference TRBV28 and TRBJ1-1): DVKVTQSSRYLVKRTGEKVFLECVQDMDHENMFWYRQDPGLGLRLIYFSYDVKMKEKGDIPEGYSVSREKKERFSLILESASTNQTSMYLCASSPGAPTLGYTEAFFGQGTRLTVV.

V is TRBV29-1 and J is TRBJ1-4, with TRBD1 matching 8 bases. The germline V gene has CDR1 SQVTM and CDR2 ANQGSEA. V was clipped by 5 bases and J by 0 bases; unmatched bases: 5. CDR3 length: 15 amino acids. The CDR3 protein is CSVRGQATTNEKLFF. The CDR3 DNA follows: TGCAGCGTTAGGGGACAGGCAACAACTAATGAAAAACTGTTTTTT.

The chain recombines TRBV12-3 or TRBV12-4 with TRBJ1-1; TRBD1 agrees at 7 bases. This CDR3 is 13 amino acids long. V shed 6 bases, J shed 5 bases, and the junction held 6 bases outside the gene matches. The CDR3 loop reads CASSLTGSTEAFF. CDR3 nucleotides: TGTGCCAGCAGCCTGACAGGGTCTACTGAAGCTTTCTTT.

The chain carries TRBV4-2 and TRBJ1-4; D unclear. The germline CDR1 and CDR2 sequences are LGHNA and YNFKEQ. This CDR3 spans 13 amino acids. V dropped 4 bases and J dropped 13 bases, with 16 bases sitting between them. The CDR3 reads CASSRLDLNGLFF. CDR3 nucleotide sequence: TGTGCCAGCAGCCGCCTGGATCTGAACGGACTGTTTTTT.

The chain uses TRBV5-4 and TRBJ2-1; TRBD2 matches at 9 bases. With 4 bases clipped from V and 3 bases from J, the junction kept 14 bases outside the gene matches. The V gene's germline CDR1 is SGHNT and CDR2 YYREEE (reference sequence). This CDR3 is 18 amino acids long. The CDR3 region is CASSLDTRSGGNYNEQFF. In nucleotides, the CDR3 is TGTGCCAGCAGCCTCGACACCAGGAGCGGGGGGAACTACAATGAGCAGTTCTTC.

The V gene is TRBV25-1, the J gene TRBJ2-5; D perhaps matches TRBD1 (6 bases). Trimming took off 3 bases at V and 2 bases at J, with 10 bases between the two ends. The CDR3 is made up of 14 amino acids. Germline V gene sequence: CDR1 MGHDK, CDR2 SYGVNS. CDR3 DNA sequence: TGTGCCAGCAGTGAGAATACAGGGCAAGAGACCCAGTACTTC. As protein: CASSENTGQETQYF.

The J gene is TRBJ2-6, the V gene TRBV5-5; D gene uncertain. From germline, CDR1 is SGHKS and CDR2 YYEKEE (reference sequence). V was shortened by 0 bases and J by 1 base, with 5 bases between the two germline ends. This CDR3 contains 15 residues. CDR3 loop: CASSLVPSGANVLTF. The CDR3 DNA reads as TGTGCCAGCAGCTTGGTGCCTTCTGGGGCCAACGTCCTGACTTTC.

The rearrangement joins TRBV7-9 to TRBJ1-5; maybe TRBD1 (5 bases). This CDR3 contains 13 residues. The germline CDR1 and CDR2 sequences are SEHNR and FQNEAQ (reference sequence). With 5 bases removed from V and 4 bases from J, the gap between germline ends came to 9 bases. The CDR3 here is CASSGAGNQPQHF. In DNA form, the CDR3 reads TGTGCCAGCAGCGGCGCAGGGAATCAGCCCCAGCATTTT.